The T cell receptor (beta chain) under discussion was sequenced for a study of blood T cells in healthy people across ages. Findings and caveats of the study: Fewer expanded clones and more diversity marked long-lived versus aged donors.

In regard to this clonotype: Its antigen is currently unknown.

Then a second PCR, running roughly 6 to 12 cycles, was carried out with a sample-barcoded 5' primer and a J-beta primer mix. A 12-random-nucleotide template-switch adaptor tagged each cDNA molecule. Every individual sample yielded 2.5 million or more paired-end reads (each containing CDR3). TCRdb fed the 5' RACE reads into MiXCR, producing one record per CDR3 protein. The sample contains 950,000 to 1,200,000 distinct CDR3 sequences, 35% to 40% of which appear only once. Germline CDR1 and CDR2: LGHDT and YNNKEL (reference sequence). The ends were cut back, 1 base at V and 2 bases at J, with 12 bases in the middle. The CDR3 spans 16 residues.

The TCR was taken from a man between 18 and 29 years old in good health. The chain is built from TRBV3-1 and TRBJ1-5; D is unresolved. Specimen: blood. Written as DNA, the CDR3 is TGTGCCAGCAGCCAAGGCACAGAAAGGGGCAATCAGCCCCAGCATTTT. This translates into CASSQGTERGNQPQHF.